The present entry profiles one T cell receptor beta chain with its context. Germline values: CDR1 MNHEY, CDR2 SVGEGT. CDR3 length equals 17 residues. V was trimmed by 4 bases and J by 3 bases, leaving 21 bases between them. The sample originates from a study of blood T cell repertoires in COVID-19. Study-wide background: Donors in the United States, Italy and Spain gave samples during acute or convalescent COVID-19.

Assay: immunoSEQ multiplex PCR; the TCRdb copy retains only in-frame clones and omits some. This table holds under 170,000 clones, about 85% found once. This receptor was obtained from a woman aged 55-69 years with active or convalescent COVID-19. The chain recombines TRBV6-2 or TRBV6-3 with TRBJ2-5; D possibly corresponds to TRBD1 (6 bases). Input material: peripheral blood. CDR3: CASSSRDTRHGKETQYF. The CDR3 region has the DNA TGTGCCAGCAGTTCGAGGGACACGAGACATGGTAAAGAGACCCAGTACTTC.